The rows below give T cell receptor beta chains drawn from one sample of a study of cytomegalovirus exposure and HLA in healthy donors. Libraries were prepared by immunoSEQ multiplex PCR; TCRdb keeps only in-frame clonotypes and omits some of them. The sample carries around 190,000 clones, 60% to 85% recorded once. Material for sequencing was PBMCs. These receptors were taken from a woman aged 18-29 years in good health and CMV-seronegative. Each CDR3 is given with its conserved first and last residue. The D gene is left open where the match is weak. The size of a clone is reported for some rows only, either as once, few or many, or as a class for expanded clones.

CDR3 DNA,CDR3 protein,clone size,D gene,J gene,V gene
TGTGCCAGCACTCAAAGGGGGACAAACTACGAGCAGTACTTC,CASTQRGTNYEQYF,few,NA,TRBJ2-7,TRBV6-1
TGCGCCAGCAGACCGACCGGGACAGCCTACGAGCAGTACTTC,CASRPTGTAYEQYF,NA,TRBD1,TRBJ2-7,TRBV5-1
TGCGCCAGCAGCCAGGGCGGGAGGGCCCTGGATGAGCAGTTCTTC,CASSQGGRALDEQFF,NA,TRBD2,TRBJ2-1,TRBV4-3
TGTGCCAGTAGTACCCCCTCCGGGACAGATACGCAGTATTTT,CASSTPSGTDTQYF,few,NA,TRBJ2-3,TRBV19
TGCGCCAGCAGCTTGGGCGGGGGTAATAATTCACCCCTCCACTTT,CASSLGGGNNSPLHF,NA,NA,TRBJ1-6,TRBV5-1
TGTGCCAGCAGTTACTTTGGTCAGCAAGAGACCCAGTACTTC,CASSYFGQQETQYF,NA,NA,TRBJ2-5,TRBV6-5
TGTGCCAGCAGCGCGACAGTCGGTGGCTATGGCTACACCTTC,CASSATVGGYGYTF,NA,NA,TRBJ1-2,TRBV7-2
TGCGCCAGCAGCTTGGCCCCCAGGGCCACTGAAGCTTTCTTT,CASSLAPRATEAFF,NA,NA,TRBJ1-1,TRBV5-1
TGTGCCACACGTGAGGGGGCGTCTGGCAATGAGCAGTTCTTC,CATREGASGNEQFF,NA,TRBD1,TRBJ2-1,TRBV2
TGTGCCAGCAGCTCTAGAGGCGGGGGTGATAGTGAAAAACTGTTTTTT,CASSSRGGGDSEKLFF,NA,NA,TRBJ1-4,TRBV11-2
TGCGCCAGCAGCCAACCGGGACTAGCGGTCTCTGGGGCCAACGTCCTGACTTTC,CASSQPGLAVSGANVLTF,NA,TRBD2,TRBJ2-6,TRBV4-1
TGTGCCAGCAGCTTAGCACTAGCGGGAGCATATGAGCAGTTCTTC,CASSLALAGAYEQFF,few,TRBD2,TRBJ2-1,TRBV7-2
TGTGCCAGCTCACCGGACGGGGGGAATCAGCCCCAGCATTTT,CASSPDGGNQPQHF,NA,NA,TRBJ1-5,TRBV18
TGTGCCAGCAGCTCGAAAACAGGGAGTAACACCATATATTTT,CASSSKTGSNTIYF,NA,NA,TRBJ1-3,TRBV7-9
TGTGCCAGCAGCCCCTTGAACAGGGGAACCTACAATGAGCAGTTCTTC,CASSPLNRGTYNEQFF,few,TRBD1,TRBJ2-1,TRBV6-6
TGTGCCAGCAGCCCCAATTTCCTAGCGGGGGGGCCAGGCACCGGGGAGCTGTTTTTT,CASSPNFLAGGPGTGELFF,NA,TRBD2,TRBJ2-2,TRBV7-9
TGCAGCGTTGCGCGAGTCGAGACCCAGTACTTC,CSVARVETQYF,NA,NA,TRBJ2-5,TRBV29-1
TGTGCCAGCAGTTTAACGGCTAACTATGGCTACACCTTC,CASSLTANYGYTF,NA,NA,TRBJ1-2,TRBV27
TGTGCCAGTAGTATGGGGGGACCGGGACAGACTAATTCACCCCTCCACTTT,CASSMGGPGQTNSPLHF,once,TRBD1,TRBJ1-6,TRBV19
TGTGCCAGCAGTCTAAAAACAGGGACTCAGCCCCAGCATTTT,CASSLKTGTQPQHF,once,NA,TRBJ1-5,TRBV27
TGTGCCACCAGCAGAGACGTCGGGTACGAGCAGTACTTC,CATSRDVGYEQYF,few,NA,TRBJ2-7,TRBV15
TGTGCCAGCAGCTTGGGGTACGGGGAGACCCAGTACTTC,CASSLGYGETQYF,once,NA,TRBJ2-5,TRBV5-4
TGTGCCAGCAGCTTGCCAACAGGGGGTGGCGGGGAGCTGTTTTTT,CASSLPTGGGGELFF,NA,TRBD1,TRBJ2-2,TRBV5-6
TGTGCCAGCAGTGAATTACAGGGGGGACCTTCTTCACCCCTCCACTTT,CASSELQGGPSSPLHF,once,TRBD1,TRBJ1-6,TRBV6-1
TGTGCCAGCACTAAGCTCGACAGGGACTATAATTCACCCCTCCACTTT,CASTKLDRDYNSPLHF,NA,TRBD1,TRBJ1-6,TRBV27
TGCGCCAGCAGCCCGGGACAGGGGGCCTACGAGCAGTACTTC,CASSPGQGAYEQYF,NA,TRBD1,TRBJ2-7,TRBV5-1
TGTGCCAGCTCACCAAAAGACAGACTAGCGGGAGGCACCGGGGAGCTGTTTTTT,CASSPKDRLAGGTGELFF,NA,TRBD2,TRBJ2-2,TRBV18
TGCGCCAGCAGGGGGACAGGGATGTACACTGAAGCTTTCTTT,CASRGTGMYTEAFF,NA,TRBD1,TRBJ1-1,TRBV10-2
TGTGCCAGTAGTATAGGGGGAGGCGGGAATGAGCAGTTCTTC,CASSIGGGGNEQFF,NA,NA,TRBJ2-1,TRBV19
TGTGCCAGCAGTGGCAGGGGGACGGATGAGCAGTTCTTC,CASSGRGTDEQFF,NA,TRBD1,TRBJ2-1,TRBV6-5
TGTGCCAGCAGCCAAGCCCTAGCGGTTAATCCCCCGGATACGCAGTATTTT,CASSQALAVNPPDTQYF,NA,TRBD2,TRBJ2-3,TRBV4-2
TGTTCCAGCAGCCCCAGGTCCCAGTCCTACGAGCAGTACTTC,CSSSPRSQSYEQYF,NA,NA,TRBJ2-7,TRBV7-9
TGTGCCAGCAGGGCCGGGACTAGCGGATACAATGAGCAGTTCTTC,CASRAGTSGYNEQFF,NA,TRBD2,TRBJ2-1,TRBV2
TGTGCCAGCAGCTTAGAAGGACTAGCGAGATACAATGAGCAGTTCTTC,CASSLEGLARYNEQFF,NA,TRBD2,TRBJ2-1,TRBV11-1
TGCGCCAGCAGCCAAGGGAGGGTGGTTAGTTATGGCTACACCTTC,CASSQGRVVSYGYTF,NA,NA,TRBJ1-2,TRBV4-1
TGCGCCAGCAGCTTCACCGCCGGAGGTAACGAGCAGTACTTC,CASSFTAGGNEQYF,NA,NA,TRBJ2-7,TRBV5-1
TGTGCCAGCAGCGGACACGAGGGCATTGAAGCTTTCTTT,CASSGHEGIEAFF,NA,NA,TRBJ1-1,TRBV9
TGTGCCAGCTCCGACAGGATGAGCTCCTATAATTCACCCCTCCACTTT,CASSDRMSSYNSPLHF,NA,NA,TRBJ1-6,TRBV18
TGTGCCAGCAGACGATCCGACAGATGGGATCAGCCCCAGCATTTT,CASRRSDRWDQPQHF,NA,NA,TRBJ1-5,TRBV28
TGTGCCAGCAGCACTGGGACAGCCTATAATTCACCCCTCCACTTT,CASSTGTAYNSPLHF,once,TRBD1,TRBJ1-6,TRBV28
TGTGCCAGTAGTCCCCTCCCCCAGGGAGGTAATTCACCCCTCCACTTT,CASSPLPQGGNSPLHF,few,NA,TRBJ1-6,TRBV19
TGTGCCAGCAGTTTACCTGACATTTATTCACCCCTCCACTTT,CASSLPDIYSPLHF,NA,NA,TRBJ1-6,TRBV6-4
TGTGCCAGCAGCCTCTACGAGCAGTACTTC,CASSLYEQYF,NA,NA,TRBJ2-7,TRBV5-6
TGTGCCAGCAGCTTTCGGACAGTTAGTGATACGCAGTATTTT,CASSFRTVSDTQYF,NA,NA,TRBJ2-3,TRBV11-2
TGTGCCAGCAGCCCGGGAGGGGTAAATTCACCCCTCCACTTT,CASSPGGVNSPLHF,NA,NA,TRBJ1-6,TRBV6-5
TGTGCCAGCAGTCCTTCCAGGTGGAACACTGAAGCTTTCTTT,CASSPSRWNTEAFF,NA,NA,TRBJ1-1,TRBV27
TGTGCCAGCAGCTTATCTCAGAGAAACACCATATATTTT,CASSLSQRNTIYF,NA,NA,TRBJ1-3,TRBV7-9